Below are 24 T cell receptor beta chains sequenced from a single sample in a study of early T cells in non-severe SARS-CoV-2 infection. TCRdb processed the 5' RACE reads anew with MiXCR; each CDR3 protein has one entry. The sample includes about 50,000 distinct CDR3 sequences, approximately 9.9% of them seen just once. The sample comprised whole blood. The source of these receptors is an adult who was a healthcare worker with PCR-confirmed SARS-CoV-2 infection or an uninfected control (not recorded which).

V usage is TRBV9 and J usage is TRBJ2-7; the D gene is possibly TRBD2 (6 bases). V was shortened by 3 bases and J by 3 bases, with 19 bases between the two germline ends. There are 16 residues in the CDR3. Germline CDR1 and CDR2: SGDLS and YYNGEE. The CDR3 loop is CASSGGTGTGFYEQYF. The CDR3 nucleotides are TGTGCCAGCAGCGGGGGGACCGGGACTGGCTTCTACGAGCAGTACTTC. The full variable domain, completed using reference TRBV9 and TRBJ2-7, is DSGVTQTPKHLITATGQRVTLRCSPRSGDLSVYWYQQSLDQGLQFLIQYYNGEERAKGNILERFSAQQFPDLHSELNLSSLELGDSALYFCASSGGTGTGFYEQYFGPGTRLTVT.

At least ten counts were recorded for this clonotype. This rearrangement joins TRBV7-2 to TRBJ2-7; D gene unclear. CDR3 length: 14 residues. V lost 5 bases to trimming and J lost 5 bases, with 16 bases between them. Germline V gene sequence: CDR1 SGHTA, CDR2 FQGNSA. The CDR3 DNA reads TGTGCCAGCAGCGTCCTCGCCCCTCCGGACGAGCAGTACTTC. Its protein product is CASSVLAPPDEQYF.

This clonotype was seen more than once but under ten times. The chain couples TRBV4-1 to TRBJ2-5; 9 bases map to TRBD2. CDR3 length equals 15 residues. Germline loops: CDR1 MGHRA, CDR2 YSYEKL. Trimming removed 4 bases from V and 5 bases from J; junction bases left unmatched: 8. CDR3 residues: CASSPQRGGAETQYF. For the CDR3, the DNA is TGCGCCAGCAGCCCCCAGCGCGGGGGGGCTGAGACCCAGTACTTC.

The J gene is TRBJ2-7, the V gene TRBV5-1; D might be TRBD2 (6 bases). The CDR3 has 13 amino acids. The V end was cut by 0 bases, the J end by 6 bases, with 10 bases between. CDR1 and CDR2 (germline): SGHRS, YFSETQ. Here the CDR3 reads CASSLEAGPEQYF. CDR3 in DNA: TGCGCCAGCAGCTTGGAGGCGGGACCCGAGCAGTACTTC.

The rearrangement links TRBV29-1 to TRBJ2-3; D perhaps matches TRBD2 (6 bases). The length of the CDR3 is 13 residues. Germline values: CDR1 SQVTM, CDR2 ANQGSEA. Trimming stripped 2 bases from V and 6 bases from J, with 12 bases between. The CDR3 region has the DNA TGCAGCGTTGAACCCGGGGAGGAGGATACGCAGTATTTT. The encoded protein is CSVEPGEEDTQYF.

This clonotype was picked up many times. The J gene is TRBJ2-7, the V gene TRBV3-1; the D gene is possibly TRBD1 (6 bases). Germline values: CDR1 LGHDT, CDR2 YNNKEL (reference sequence). Trimming removed 2 bases at V and 1 base at J, with 15 bases between. CDR3 size: 16 residues. Written as DNA, the CDR3 is TGTGCCAGCAGCCAATTAGGGACATCCGATTCCTACGAGCAGTACTTC. This translates into CASSQLGTSDSYEQYF.

The V gene is TRBV5-6, the J gene TRBJ2-3, with D possibly being TRBD1 (6 bases). From germline, CDR1 is SGHDT and CDR2 YYEEEE. The CDR3 has 12 amino acids. V lost 4 bases to trimming and J lost 10 bases, with 13 bases between them. The CDR3 DNA follows: TGTGCCAGCAGCCTACCGGGACATCCGCAGTATTTT. It translates to CASSLPGHPQYF.

This clonotype was seen repeatedly, ten times or more. The chain joins TRBV24-1 to TRBJ2-7, with a possible D match to TRBD2 (6 bases). V was clipped by 4 bases and J by 13 bases, with 16 bases between them. The germline CDR1 and CDR2 sequences are KGHDR and SFDVKD. The CDR3 has 12 residues. CDR3 DNA sequence: TGTGCCACCAGTGAGCCGGGACTCCCATTTTACTTC. Its translation is CATSEPGLPFYF.

The V call is TRBV5-4, the J call TRBJ2-5; 7 nucleotides agree with TRBD2. The CDR3 runs 14 residues. Unmatched junction bases numbered 7, after V lost 4 bases and J lost 4 bases. Germline assignment: CDR1 SGHNT and CDR2 YYREEE (reference sequence). CDR3 sequence (DNA): TGTGCCAGCAGCCAGGGCGGGAGAGGAGAGACCCAGTACTTC. Its protein product is CASSQGGRGETQYF.

The sample holds a few counts of this clonotype. The genes are TRBV7-2 and TRBJ2-2; TRBD2 agrees at 9 bases. Germline CDR1 SGHTA, CDR2 FQGNSA. V shed 4 bases and J 5 bases; nucleotides not matched to a gene: 8. CDR3 size: 16 residues. CDR3 sequence reads: CASSSLAGIRTGELFF. For the CDR3, the DNA is TGTGCCAGCAGCTCGCTAGCGGGGATTCGAACCGGGGAGCTGTTTTTT.

This clonotype was observed a few times. V is TRBV2 and J is TRBJ2-3; tentatively, D is TRBD2 (5 bases). The germline V gene has CDR1 SNHLY and CDR2 FYNNEI. V was cut by 2 bases and J by 5 bases, with 8 bases left in between. CDR3 length equals 13 residues. The CDR3 loop is CASSEPSRDTQYF. DNA of the CDR3: TGTGCCAGCAGTGAACCTAGCCGAGATACGCAGTATTTT.

Concerning this clonotype itself: A much more abundant neighbour one base away suggests this may be a read error. The chain uses TRBV18 and TRBJ1-5; D remains ambiguous. The CDR3 spans 13 residues. The germline V gene has CDR1 KGHSH and CDR2 LQKENI. CDR3 residues: CASSDRLNQPQLF. CDR3 bases: TGTGCCAGCTCCGACCGCTTGAATCAGCCCCAGCTTTTT.

This chain joins TRBV27 and TRBJ2-7; unclear D gene. The germline V gene has CDR1 MNHEY and CDR2 SMNVEV (reference sequence). This CDR3 spans 14 amino acids. V lost 8 bases to trimming and J lost 0 bases, with 14 bases between them. CDR3 sequence reads: CASLLWTVSYEQYF. In DNA, the CDR3 is TGTGCCAGCCTTTTGTGGACGGTCTCCTACGAGCAGTACTTC.

This clonotype occurred many times. The chain employs TRBV12-3 or TRBV12-4 and TRBJ2-7; D unclear. V lost 1 base and J 3 bases, leaving 10 bases between the germline ends. The length of the CDR3 is 14 residues. The CDR3, as DNA: TGTGCCAGCAGTTTAGGCCAGCCTTTCTACGAGCAGTACTTC. Translation: CASSLGQPFYEQYF.

A single count supports this clonotype. The chain's CDR3 is CAGGFPEAFF. The DNA for the CDR3 is TGTGCCGGAGGGTTCCCTGAAGCTTTCTTT. This rearrangement joins TRBV2 to TRBJ1-1, with D unclear. The CDR3 runs to 10 residues. CDR1 is SNHLY and CDR2 is FYNNEI in the germline V gene. V lost 11 bases to trimming and J lost 6 bases, with 10 bases between them.

This clonotype was counted ten times or more. The gene calls are TRBV29-1 and TRBJ2-3; a weak D match, TRBD1 (6 bases). CDR3 length equals 16 residues. V was shortened by 0 bases and J by 3 bases, with 16 bases between the two germline ends. CDR1 and CDR2 from the germline V gene are SQVTM and ANQGSEA. Here the CDR3 reads CSVEDQRAGETDTQYF. In DNA, the CDR3 is TGCAGCGTTGAAGATCAGAGGGCAGGGGAGACAGATACGCAGTATTTT.

The table lists this clonotype with a few counts. CDR3 coding DNA: TGTGCCAGTAGTCCCAGGGGGCCCTCTGGGGCCAACGTCCTGACTTTC. Amino acids: CASSPRGPSGANVLTF. The rearrangement uses TRBV19 and TRBJ2-6; 8 positions match TRBD1. The CDR3 covers 16 residues. Germline loops: CDR1 LNHDA, CDR2 SQIVND (reference sequence). Trimming took 5 bases from V and 0 from J; bases not matched to a gene: 3.

The table lists this clonotype with many counts. This chain links TRBV7-3 with TRBJ2-3, with 12 bases aligning to TRBD2. Germline trimming cut 4 bases from V and 8 bases from J; bases unmatched to any gene: 4. CDR3 size: 14 residues. Germline V gene lookup returns CDR1 SGHTA and CDR2 FQGTGA. The CDR3 DNA reads TGTGCCAGCAGCTCAGGACTAGCGGGGTCTACGCAGTATTTT. Residues: CASSSGLAGSTQYF.

This clonotype was observed many times. The chain is built from TRBV7-2 and TRBJ1-5; no reliable D call. The germline V gene has CDR1 SGHTA and CDR2 FQGNSA. Trimming removed 5 bases from V and 1 base from J, with 12 bases in between. The CDR3 consists of 15 residues. CDR3 sequence: CASSPRMGSNQPQHF. CDR3 DNA: TGTGCCAGCAGCCCAAGAATGGGGAGCAATCAGCCCCAGCATTTT.

A remark on this clonotype: This may be a read error: a much more frequent sequence differs by one nucleotide. The chain joins TRBV7-2 to TRBJ2-7, with 7 bases that match TRBD2. V shed 9 bases and J 2 bases; nucleotides not matched to a gene: 7. CDR1 is SGHTA and CDR2 is FQGNSA in the germline V gene. The CDR3 consists of 13 residues. The CDR3 DNA sequence: TGTGCCAGGGCGGGAGCCTCACCCTACGAGCAGTACTTC. Translated: CARAGASPYEQYF.

This clonotype was picked up many times. The chain links TRBV10-1 to TRBJ2-7; 10 nucleotides align to TRBD2. Germline CDR1 WNHNN, CDR2 SYGVQD (reference sequence). Trimming cost V 3 bases and J 7 bases; bases outside gene matches: 3. The CDR3 consists of 13 residues. The CDR3 coding sequence is TGCGCCAGCAGTGACTCTAGCGGGGGTGAGCAGTACTTC. Translating it yields CASSDSSGGEQYF.

This clonotype was observed a few times. The chain links TRBV5-1 to TRBJ1-6; D is possibly TRBD1 (5 bases). Germline V lookup: CDR1 SGHRS, CDR2 YFSETQ. The CDR3 extends over 16 amino acids. V was shortened by 0 bases and J by 10 bases, with 17 bases between the two germline ends. CDR3 residues: CASSLAQGASNSPLHF. CDR3 nucleotides: TGCGCCAGCAGCTTGGCCCAGGGAGCGTCGAACTCACCCCTCCACTTT.

This clonotype was detected a few times. J is TRBJ1-1 and V is TRBV3-1, with TRBD1 as a possible D gene (6 bases). V was trimmed by 1 base and J by 1 base, leaving 7 bases between them. The CDR3 loop spans 14 amino acids. From germline, CDR1 is LGHDT and CDR2 YNNKEL (reference sequence). CDR3 nucleotide sequence: TGTGCCAGCAGCCAAGGACAGGAGAACACTGAAGCTTTCTTT. This encodes CASSQGQENTEAFF.

This clonotype was seen a handful of times. The chain employs TRBV29-1 and TRBJ2-1; 9 positions agree with TRBD2. The CDR3 contains 12 residues. V was pared by 4 bases and J by 7 bases, with 2 bases of the junction left unmatched. Germline assignment: CDR1 SQVTM and CDR2 ANQGSEA. CDR3 amino acids: CSVAAGGNEQFF. DNA of the CDR3: TGCAGCGTTGCGGCGGGGGGGAATGAGCAGTTCTTC.